Following are 11 T cell receptor beta chains from one sample sequenced in a study of OX40 agonist ivuxolimab in advanced cancers. Clones were sequenced by immunoSEQ multiplex PCR, and TCRdb holds only the in-frame ones, with some missing. The profile shows over 30,000 clones, roughly 80% of them singletons. This specimen consisted of CD4+ or CD8+ T cells sorted from blood, obtained in a trial of the OX40 agonist ivuxolimab. These receptor sequences come from an adult with an advanced solid tumor such as melanoma, head and neck, liver or kidney cancer.

V and J are TRBV28 and TRBJ1-2, with D maybe TRBD1 (5 bases). Trimming shortened V by 6 bases and J by 7 bases, and 12 bases separated the two germline ends. Per germline, CDR1 MDHEN and CDR2 SYDVKM. The CDR3 contains 12 residues. The CDR3 DNA follows: TGTGCCAGCAGACCCCAGCAGGGTGGCTACACCTTC. This codes for CASRPQQGGYTF.

V and J are TRBV19 and TRBJ1-6; possibly TRBD1 for D (6 bases). The CDR3 runs to 15 residues. The V end was cut by 4 bases, the J end by 9 bases, with 16 bases between. The V gene's germline CDR1 is LNHDA and CDR2 SQIVND (reference sequence). CDR3 residues: CASSTTGSGISPLHF. CDR3 bases: TGTGCCAGTAGTACAACAGGGTCTGGTATTTCACCCCTCCACTTT.

The CDR3 coding sequence is TGTGCCAGTAGTATTCGGACTAGCGGGAGCGACGAGCAGTACTTC. Protein product: CASSIRTSGSDEQYF. The V gene is TRBV19, the J gene TRBJ2-7; 13 bases agree with TRBD2. CDR1 is LNHDA and CDR2 is SQIVND in the germline V gene (reference sequence). J gave up 5 bases and V 3 bases, and 4 bases lay outside the gene matches. This CDR3 comprises 15 residues.

The genes are TRBV14 and TRBJ2-4; D is tentatively TRBD1 or TRBD2 (6 bases each). The V gene lost 0 bases and the J gene lost 1 base, with 10 bases spanning the gap. The CDR3 consists of 16 residues. The germline CDR1 and CDR2 sequences are SGHDN and FVKESK. In DNA, the CDR3 is TGTGCCAGCAGCCAAGATCCGGGGGCTGCCAAAAACATTCAGTACTTC. Translation: CASSQDPGAAKNIQYF.

The chain has TRBV11-2 and TRBJ2-7, with TRBD1 matching over 7 bases. Germline CDR1 SGHAT, CDR2 FQNNGV. This CDR3 comprises 14 residues. The V gene end was trimmed by 5 bases and the J gene end by 1 base; junction bases not matched to a gene: 5. CDR3: CASSPGQLSYEQYF. The CDR3 DNA reads TGTGCCAGCAGCCCGGGACAGTTATCCTACGAGCAGTACTTC.

This sequence joins TRBV23-1 and TRBJ2-3; either TRBD1 or TRBD2 may fit D (5 bases each). TRBV23-1 is treated as an ORF (open reading frame) with a function not yet certain. The CDR3 length is 14 residues. Trimming took off 4 bases at V and 2 bases at J, with 10 bases between the two ends. CDR3 residues: CASSLWDPTDTQYF. The DNA for the CDR3 is TGCGCCAGCAGTCTATGGGACCCCACAGATACGCAGTATTTT.

The gene calls are TRBV5-1 and TRBJ2-7, with 8 positions matching TRBD2. Trimming at V came to 4 bases and at J to 6 bases, leaving 12 bases not matched to a gene. This CDR3 contains 15 residues. Per germline, CDR1 SGHRS and CDR2 YFSETQ. The CDR3 sequence: CASSPRTREGGEQYF. The CDR3 coding sequence is TGCGCCAGCAGCCCCCGAACTCGGGAGGGCGGCGAGCAGTACTTC.

V gene TRBV20-1 combines with J gene TRBJ1-1, with D perhaps matching TRBD1 (6 bases). The V gene lost 6 bases and the J gene lost 6 bases, with 8 bases spanning the gap. CDR3 length: 10 residues. Germline assignment: CDR1 DFQATT and CDR2 SNEGSKA (reference sequence). For the CDR3, the DNA is TGCAGTGCCAGACAGGCTGAAGCTTTCTTT. Encoded protein: CSARQAEAFF.

This chain uses TRBV9 with TRBJ2-2, with 11 bases aligning to TRBD1. The junction had 9 bases not matched to a gene; V was cut back by 4 bases and J by 4 bases. This CDR3 is 17 amino acids long. Germline-derived CDR1 and CDR2 are SGDLS and YYNGEE. The CDR3 sequence is CASSLSGTGGRTGELFF. In DNA form, the CDR3 reads TGTGCCAGCAGCTTATCCGGGACAGGGGGACGCACCGGGGAGCTGTTTTTT.

The chain uses TRBV28 and TRBJ2-7; no clear D gene. The length of the CDR3 is 13 residues. Germline V lookup: CDR1 MDHEN, CDR2 SYDVKM. With 6 bases removed from V and 6 bases from J, the gap between germline ends came to 15 bases. The CDR3 nucleotides are TGTGCCAGCAGCCCACCCCCTTTAGGCGAGCAGTACTTC. This encodes CASSPPPLGEQYF.

The CDR3 DNA reads TGTGCCAGCAGTGAAACCCGGACTAGCGGGGTTTACGAGCAGTACTTC. It yields the protein CASSETRTSGVYEQYF. The genes are TRBV6-1 and TRBJ2-7; 12 bases line up with TRBD2. V shed 2 bases and J 4 bases; nucleotides not matched to a gene: 6. CDR1 is MNHNS and CDR2 is SASEGT in the germline V gene. The length of the CDR3 is 16 residues.